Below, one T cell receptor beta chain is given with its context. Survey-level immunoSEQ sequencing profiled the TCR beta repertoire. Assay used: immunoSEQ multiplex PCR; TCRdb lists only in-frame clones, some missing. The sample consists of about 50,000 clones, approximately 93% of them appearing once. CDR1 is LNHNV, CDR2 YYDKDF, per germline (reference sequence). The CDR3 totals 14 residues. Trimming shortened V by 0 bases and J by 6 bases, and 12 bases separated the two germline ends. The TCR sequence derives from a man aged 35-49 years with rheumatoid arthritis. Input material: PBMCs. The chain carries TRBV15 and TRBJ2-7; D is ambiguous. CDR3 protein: CATSREASSGEQYF. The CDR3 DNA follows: TGTGCCACCAGCAGAGAGGCTAGTTCTGGCGAGCAGTACTTC.